A few counts support the clone carrying this TCR beta chain. Its antigen remains unidentified. The data were obtained in a study of metastatic and nonmetastatic thyroid tumors. Study-level information: Thyroid patients, malignant and benign, had repertoires compared across blood and tumor or nodule tissue. Study results and limitations: As reported, TCR beta diversity in blood and tumor was significantly higher in malignant thyroid tumors than in benign nodules.

In the original analysis: The authors used CDR3 differences across clinicopathological groups to build a distant-metastasis classifier for papillary thyroid cancer. TCRdb ran MiXCR on the PCR reads. V and J calls and clone size were set by TCRdb, not the authors. The sample holds around 7,500 clones, 29% seen once. Thyroid surgery took place with no prior treatment in any patient. Germline CDR1 is MNHEY and CDR2 is SVGAGI. The germline V and J ends were trimmed by 0 bases and 4 bases, with 18 bases remaining between them. The CDR3 is 17 amino acids. The TCR was taken from a female donor with papillary thyroid cancer or a benign thyroid nodule (not recorded which). Some clones in this sample may be carry-over from other donors' samples. Sequencing input: tumor tissue. The chain carries TRBV6-5 and TRBJ1-1; possible D gene TRBD1, 5 bases. The CDR3 bases are TGTGCCAGCAGTTACTCGGTTTGGGGCTTGAGTGGCACTGAAGCTTTCTTT. Its protein is CASSYSVWGLSGTEAFF.